Listed below are T cell receptor beta chains from one sample, sequenced in a study of identical twins. From the 5' RACE reads, TCRdb called clonotypes with MiXCR, one entry per CDR3 protein. Of more than 600,000 distinct CDR3 sequences in the sample, about 18% were seen once. The same data also contributed to another study, on T cells expressing NK-cell markers.

Specimen: PBMCs. The receptors shown here come from a woman younger than 30 in good health. The CDR3 runs from the conserved cysteine through the conserved F or W. A D gene is named only where the DNA matches it firmly. Rows may omit the clone size; those that give it use once, few, many or a size class.

abundance	v_gene	j_gene	d_gene	CDR3nt	CDR3aa
-	TRBV10-3	TRBJ1-2	-	TGTGCCATCAGTCCCCCGGGGGTCAATGGCTACACCTTC	CAISPPGVNGYTF
-	TRBV9	TRBJ2-1	-	TGTGCCAGCAGCGTCTTAGCTATCCCCATTGGCAATGAGCAGTTCTTC	CASSVLAIPIGNEQFF
few	TRBV12-3/TRBV12-4	TRBJ2-5	TRBD2	TGTGCCAGCAGTTTAGGCGGGTCGGGAGGCAAGGAGACCCAGTACTTC	CASSLGGSGGKETQYF
few	TRBV12-3/TRBV12-4	TRBJ2-1	-	TGTGCCAGCAGATTGGACTTCAGCTCCTACAATGAGCAGTTCTTC	CASRLDFSSYNEQFF
few	TRBV10-3	TRBJ2-2	-	TGTGCCATCAGTAGCACCGGGGAGCTGTTTTTT	CAISSTGELFF
-	TRBV12-3/TRBV12-4	TRBJ1-1	-	TGTGCCAGCAGTCCCCGTCAGGTTGAAGCTTTCTTT	CASSPRQVEAFF
-	TRBV12-3/TRBV12-4	TRBJ2-7	-	TGTGCCAGCAGTCCCCCAGGTGAGAACGCCCACGAGCAGTACTTC	CASSPPGENAHEQYF
few	TRBV20-1	TRBJ2-7	-	TGCAGTGCTAGTGAAGGGCCGGGATATCCCTACGAGCAGTACTTC	CSASEGPGYPYEQYF
many	TRBV29-1	TRBJ2-3	-	TGCAGCGTTGAAGGCGGGAGCACAGATACGCAGTATTTT	CSVEGGSTDTQYF
few	TRBV5-1	TRBJ2-5	-	TGTGCCAGCAGCTTGGGGAAAGAGACCCAGTACTTC	CASSLGKETQYF
few	TRBV3-1	TRBJ2-3	TRBD2	TGTGCCAGCAGCCAAGCAACAGCGGGGACAGATACGCAGTATTTT	CASSQATAGTDTQYF
few	TRBV20-1	TRBJ2-5	-	TGCAGTGCTAGAGTGTCGCTAGTTGAAGAGACCCAGTACTTC	CSARVSLVEETQYF
-	TRBV5-6	TRBJ2-7	-	TGTGCCAGCAGGAAGACATCGAGCTCCTACGAGCAGTACTTC	CASRKTSSSYEQYF